The sequence of this T cell receptor beta chain was determined in a study of cytomegalovirus exposure and HLA in healthy donors. About the study: The 120 validation repertoires were reported in a later analysis to have been generated on the same platform as the approximately 700 first-cohort repertoires.

Only in-frame clones appear in the TCRdb table, and some are missing; sequencing was by immunoSEQ multiplex PCR. The sample records 150,000 to 200,000 clones, 70% to 90% being singletons. A word on this clone: Its antigen is not known.

This CDR3 region has 13 residues. The V gene end was trimmed by 3 bases and the J gene end by 5 bases; junction bases not matched to a gene: 4. Per germline, CDR1 SGDLS and CDR2 YYNGEE. Study-wide results and limits: The study recorded about 160 TCR beta chains that were cytomegalovirus-associated.

The donors were members of the validation cohort, which comprised 120 subjects and was separate from the first cohort of 666 subjects. This TCR derives from a man aged 25 to 45 in good health and CMV-seropositive. The rearrangement uses TRBV9 and TRBJ2-7; 8 nucleotides align to TRBD1. Input material: PBMCs. The CDR3 reads CASSAPGQDEQYF. CDR3 nucleotide sequence: TGTGCCAGCAGCGCCCCGGGACAGGACGAGCAGTACTTC.